This T cell receptor beta chain was sequenced for a study of neurological immune-mediated disorders. TCRdb fed the 5' RACE reads into MiXCR, producing one record per CDR3 protein. The sample lists about 24,000 distinct CDR3 sequences, about 13% occurring once. The time point: technical triplicate 1. The V end was cut by 2 bases, the J end by 0 bases, with 8 bases between. CDR1 is LGHNA, CDR2 YSLEER, per germline. CDR3 length: 14 residues. This clonotype was counted ten times or more. The chain joins TRBV4-3 to TRBJ2-7; D call uncertain. The origin of this receptor is a female donor with HTLV-1-associated myelopathy (HAM/TSP). Material: CD4+ T cells from blood. In DNA, the CDR3 is TGCGCCAGCAGCCAACGAACTAACTCCTACGAGCAGTACTTC. Encoded protein: CASSQRTNSYEQYF.